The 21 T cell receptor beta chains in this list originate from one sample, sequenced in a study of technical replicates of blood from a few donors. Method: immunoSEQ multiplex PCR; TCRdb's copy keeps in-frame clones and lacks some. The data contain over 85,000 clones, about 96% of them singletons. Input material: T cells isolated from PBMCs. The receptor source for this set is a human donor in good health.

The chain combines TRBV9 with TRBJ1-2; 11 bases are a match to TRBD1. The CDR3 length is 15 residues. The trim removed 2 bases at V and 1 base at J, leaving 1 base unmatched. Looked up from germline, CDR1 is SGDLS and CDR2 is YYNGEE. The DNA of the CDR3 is TGTGCCAGCAGCGTCGGGACAGGGGGTAACTATGGCTACACCTTC. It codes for CASSVGTGGNYGYTF.

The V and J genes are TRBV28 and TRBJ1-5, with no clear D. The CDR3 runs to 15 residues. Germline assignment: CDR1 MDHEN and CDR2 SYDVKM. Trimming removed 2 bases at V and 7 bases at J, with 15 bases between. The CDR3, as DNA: TGTGCCAGCAGTTTAGCATCCAAAGCGGGACAGCCCCAGCATTTT. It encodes CASSLASKAGQPQHF.

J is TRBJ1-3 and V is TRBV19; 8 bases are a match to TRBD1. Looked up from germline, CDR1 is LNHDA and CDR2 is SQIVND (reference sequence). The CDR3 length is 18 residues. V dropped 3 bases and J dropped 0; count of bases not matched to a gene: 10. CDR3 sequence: CASSIRQGTYNSGNTIYF. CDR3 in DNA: TGTGCCAGTAGTATTCGACAGGGGACTTACAACTCTGGAAACACCATATATTTT.

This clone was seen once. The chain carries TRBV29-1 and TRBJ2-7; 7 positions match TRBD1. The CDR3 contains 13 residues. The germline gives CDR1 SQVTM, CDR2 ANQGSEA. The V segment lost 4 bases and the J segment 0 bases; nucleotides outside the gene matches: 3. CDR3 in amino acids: CSVVQGTSYEQYF. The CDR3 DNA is TGCAGCGTTGTACAGGGGACCTCCTACGAGCAGTACTTC.

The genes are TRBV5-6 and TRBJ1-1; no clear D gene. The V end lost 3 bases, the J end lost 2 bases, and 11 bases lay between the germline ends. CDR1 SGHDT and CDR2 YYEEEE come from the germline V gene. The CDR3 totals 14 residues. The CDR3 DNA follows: TGTGCCAGCAGCTGGACCACGGGAAACACTGAAGCTTTCTTT. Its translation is CASSWTTGNTEAFF.

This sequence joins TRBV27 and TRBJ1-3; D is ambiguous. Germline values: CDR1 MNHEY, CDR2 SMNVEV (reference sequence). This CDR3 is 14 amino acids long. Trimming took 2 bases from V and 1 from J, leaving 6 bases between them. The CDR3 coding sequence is TGTGCCAGCAGTTTAAGTGCGTCTGGAAACACCATATATTTT. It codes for CASSLSASGNTIYF.

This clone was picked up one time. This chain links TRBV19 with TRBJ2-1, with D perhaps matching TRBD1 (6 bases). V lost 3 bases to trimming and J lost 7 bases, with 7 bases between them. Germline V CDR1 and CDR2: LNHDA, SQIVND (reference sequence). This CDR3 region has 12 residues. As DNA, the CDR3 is TGTGCCAGTAGTATCGGACAGAATGAGCAGTTCTTC. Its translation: CASSIGQNEQFF.

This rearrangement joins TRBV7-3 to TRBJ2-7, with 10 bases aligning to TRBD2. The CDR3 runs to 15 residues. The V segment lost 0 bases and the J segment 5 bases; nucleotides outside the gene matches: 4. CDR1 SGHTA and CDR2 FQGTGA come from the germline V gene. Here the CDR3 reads CASSLTHSGRNEQYF. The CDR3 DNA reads TGTGCCAGCAGCTTAACCCATAGCGGGAGGAACGAGCAGTACTTC.

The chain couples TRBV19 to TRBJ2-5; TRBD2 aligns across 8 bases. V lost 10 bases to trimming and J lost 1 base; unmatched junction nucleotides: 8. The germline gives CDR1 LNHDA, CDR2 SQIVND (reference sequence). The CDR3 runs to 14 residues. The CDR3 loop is CATSGGGSQETQYF. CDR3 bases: TGTGCCACTTCGGGGGGGGGCTCCCAAGAGACCCAGTACTTC.

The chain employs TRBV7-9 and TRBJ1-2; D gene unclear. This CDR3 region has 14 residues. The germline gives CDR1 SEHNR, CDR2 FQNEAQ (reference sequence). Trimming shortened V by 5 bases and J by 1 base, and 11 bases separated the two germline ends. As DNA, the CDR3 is TGTGCCAGCAGCCCCAGGTCCTTTAACTATGGCTACACCTTC. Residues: CASSPRSFNYGYTF.

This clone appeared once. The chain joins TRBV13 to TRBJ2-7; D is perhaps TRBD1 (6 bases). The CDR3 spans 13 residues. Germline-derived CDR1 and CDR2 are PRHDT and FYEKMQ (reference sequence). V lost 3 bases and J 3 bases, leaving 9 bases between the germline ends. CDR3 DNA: TGTGCCAGCAGCTTCGGGACAAACTACGAGCAGTACTTC. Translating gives CASSFGTNYEQYF.

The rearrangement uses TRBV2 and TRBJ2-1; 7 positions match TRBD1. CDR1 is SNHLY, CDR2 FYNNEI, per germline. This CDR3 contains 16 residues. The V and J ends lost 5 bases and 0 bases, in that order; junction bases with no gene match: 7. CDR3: CASSPSHRGSYNEQFF. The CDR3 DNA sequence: TGTGCCAGCAGTCCTAGCCACAGGGGCTCCTACAATGAGCAGTTCTTC.

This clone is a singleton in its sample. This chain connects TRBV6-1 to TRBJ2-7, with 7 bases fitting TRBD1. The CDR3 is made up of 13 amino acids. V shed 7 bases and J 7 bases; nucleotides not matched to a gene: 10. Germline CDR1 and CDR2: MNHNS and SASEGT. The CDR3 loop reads CASITGQRGEQYF. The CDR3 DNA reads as TGTGCCAGCATTACGGGACAGCGAGGGGAGCAGTACTTC.

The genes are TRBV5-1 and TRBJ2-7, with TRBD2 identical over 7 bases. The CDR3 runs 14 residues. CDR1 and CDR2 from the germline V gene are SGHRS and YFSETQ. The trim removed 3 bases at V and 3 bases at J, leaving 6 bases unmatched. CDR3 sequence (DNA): TGCGCCAGCAGCTATGGACTAGAGGTCTACGAGCAGTACTTC. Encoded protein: CASSYGLEVYEQYF. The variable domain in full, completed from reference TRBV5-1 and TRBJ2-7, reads KAGVTQTPRYLIKTRGQQVTLSCSPISGHRSVSWYQQTPGQGLQFLFEYFSETQRNKGNFPGRFSGRQFSNSRSEMNVSTLELGDSALYLCASSYGLEVYEQYFGPGTRLTVT.

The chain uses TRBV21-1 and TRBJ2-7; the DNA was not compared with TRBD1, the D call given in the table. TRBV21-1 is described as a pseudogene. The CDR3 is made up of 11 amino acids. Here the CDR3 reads CASPGYHEQYF. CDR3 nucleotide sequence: TGTGCCAGTCCAGGGTACCACGAGCAGTACTTC.

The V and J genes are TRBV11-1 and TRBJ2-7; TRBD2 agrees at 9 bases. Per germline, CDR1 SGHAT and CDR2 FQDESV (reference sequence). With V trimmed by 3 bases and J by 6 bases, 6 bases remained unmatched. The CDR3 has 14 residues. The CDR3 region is CASSFLTSGGEQYF. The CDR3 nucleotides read TGTGCCAGCAGCTTTCTGACTAGCGGAGGCGAGCAGTACTTC.

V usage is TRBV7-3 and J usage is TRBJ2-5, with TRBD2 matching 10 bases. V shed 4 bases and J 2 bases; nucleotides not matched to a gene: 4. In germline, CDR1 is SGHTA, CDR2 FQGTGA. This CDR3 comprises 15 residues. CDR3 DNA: TGTGCCAGCAGCTCCGGACTAGCGGCACAAGAGACCCAGTACTTC. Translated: CASSSGLAAQETQYF. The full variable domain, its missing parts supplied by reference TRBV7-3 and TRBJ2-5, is GAGVSQTPSNKVTEKGKYVELRCDPISGHTALYWYRQSLGQGPEFLIYFQGTGAADDSGLPNDRFFAVRPEGSVSTLKIQRTERGDSAVYLCASSSGLAAQETQYFGPGTRLLVL.

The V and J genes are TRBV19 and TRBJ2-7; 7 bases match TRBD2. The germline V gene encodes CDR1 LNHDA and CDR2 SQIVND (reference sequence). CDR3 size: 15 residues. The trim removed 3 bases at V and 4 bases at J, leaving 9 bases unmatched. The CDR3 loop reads CASSIGLVSPYEQYF. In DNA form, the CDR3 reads TGTGCCAGTAGTATCGGACTAGTTTCCCCATACGAGCAGTACTTC.

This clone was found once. CDR3 region: CASTLGQSRWPQHF. As DNA, the CDR3 is TGTGCCAGTACCCTGGGACAGTCAAGGTGGCCCCAGCATTTT. V gene TRBV19 combines with J gene TRBJ1-5, with 7 bases identical to TRBD1. J was trimmed by 9 bases and V by 7 bases; bases with no gene match: 12. Germline V gene lookup returns CDR1 LNHDA and CDR2 SQIVND (reference sequence). This CDR3 has 14 residues.

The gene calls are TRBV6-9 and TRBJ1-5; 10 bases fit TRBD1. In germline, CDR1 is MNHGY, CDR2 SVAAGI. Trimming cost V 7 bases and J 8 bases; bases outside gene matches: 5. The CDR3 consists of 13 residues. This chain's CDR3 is CASNGQGGEPQHF. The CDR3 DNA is TGTGCCAGCAATGGACAGGGGGGAGAGCCCCAGCATTTT.

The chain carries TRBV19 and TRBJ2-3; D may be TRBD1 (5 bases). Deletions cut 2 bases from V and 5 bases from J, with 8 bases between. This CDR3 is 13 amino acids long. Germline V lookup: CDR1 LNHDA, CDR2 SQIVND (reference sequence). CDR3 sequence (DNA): TGTGCCAGTAGTATACGTAGGGGAGATACGCAGTATTTT. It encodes CASSIRRGDTQYF. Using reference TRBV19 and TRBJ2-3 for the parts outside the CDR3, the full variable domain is DGGITQSPKYLFRKEGQNVTLSCEQNLNHDAMYWYRQDPGQGLRLIYYSQIVNDFQKGDIAEGYSVSREKKESFPLTVTSAQKNPTAFYLCASSIRRGDTQYFGPGTRLTVL.